Below are 28 T cell receptor beta chains sequenced from a single sample in a study of T cell changes during pregnancy in multiple sclerosis. Measured with immunoSEQ multiplex PCR; TCRdb has only the in-frame clones, and not every one. The sample yields under 50,000 clones, roughly 88% seen once. The sample consisted of CD8+ T cells from peripheral blood mononuclear cells, taken in the first trimester of pregnancy. The receptors were gathered from a female donor with multiple sclerosis, enrolled in a pregnancy study.

J is TRBJ2-3 and V is TRBV5-6; 10 bases line up with TRBD2. Trimming at V came to 7 bases and at J to 5 bases, leaving 7 bases not matched to a gene. Germline-derived CDR1 and CDR2 are SGHDT and YYEEEE. The length of the CDR3 is 14 residues. The CDR3 DNA sequence: TGTGCCAGCGAGGAGCGGGGGGGAAAAGATACGCAGTATTTT. It encodes CASEERGGKDTQYF.

J is TRBJ2-1 and V is TRBV9; TRBD1 agrees at 11 bases. The ends lost 4 bases at V and 4 bases at J; junction bases unmatched: 13. Germline assignment: CDR1 SGDLS and CDR2 YYNGEE. The CDR3 runs to 18 residues. Written as DNA, the CDR3 is TGTGCCAGCAGCCCGGGACAGGGGGTGATGAAAACTTACAATGAGCAGTTCTTC. It codes for CASSPGQGVMKTYNEQFF.

This clone was detected once. Here the CDR3 DNA reads TGTGCCAGCAGCCAACATGGGAACACTGAAGCTTTCTTT. Its translation: CASSQHGNTEAFF. The V call is TRBV7-2, the J call TRBJ1-1; D is undetermined. In germline, CDR1 is SGHTA, CDR2 FQGNSA. The CDR3 has 13 residues. V shed 5 bases and J shed 1 base, with 8 bases lying between them.

This chain uses TRBV4-1 with TRBJ1-2, with 8 bases fitting TRBD1. Germline trimming cut 0 bases from V and 12 bases from J; bases unmatched to any gene: 6. The germline V gene has CDR1 MGHRA and CDR2 YSYEKL. CDR3 length: 13 residues. The CDR3 coding sequence is TGCGCCAGCAGCCAAGATAACAGGGGGATCGACACCTTC. It specifies CASSQDNRGIDTF.

V gene TRBV5-4 combines with J gene TRBJ2-5, with D maybe TRBD2 (5 bases). CDR3 length: 14 amino acids. V gave up 5 bases and J gave up 0 bases, with 11 bases separating them. CDR1 and CDR2 (germline): SGHNT, YYREEE (reference sequence). The CDR3 sequence: CASSSRANQETQYF. The CDR3, as DNA: TGTGCCAGCAGTTCGCGGGCTAACCAAGAGACCCAGTACTTC.

The chain uses TRBV7-6 and TRBJ1-1; 7 bases agree with TRBD1. V trimming: 5 bases; J trimming: 0 bases; junction bases outside the gene matches: 0. CDR1 SGHVS and CDR2 FNYEAQ come from the germline V gene. The CDR3 runs 13 residues. DNA for the CDR3: TGTGCCAGCAGCGGGACAGTGAACACTGAAGCTTTCTTT. Translation gives CASSGTVNTEAFF.

The V call is TRBV4-2, the J call TRBJ2-7; 10 bases are shared with TRBD2. The CDR3 is made up of 16 amino acids. With 5 bases clipped from V and 4 bases from J, the junction kept 11 bases outside the gene matches. CDR1 LGHNA and CDR2 YNFKEQ come from the germline V gene. The CDR3 is CASSEGDLAGEYEQYF. The CDR3, as DNA: TGTGCCAGCAGCGAAGGGGATCTAGCGGGGGAGTACGAGCAGTACTTC.

This clone has a handful of counts. The J gene is TRBJ1-6, the V gene TRBV7-2; TRBD1 agrees at 12 bases. The ends lost 5 bases at V and 14 bases at J; junction bases unmatched: 10. This CDR3 is 15 amino acids long. CDR1 is SGHTA and CDR2 is FQGNSA in the germline V gene. Here the CDR3 DNA reads TGTGCCAGCAGCGCGACAGGGACAGGGGGCTTCACCCTCCACTTT. Encoded protein: CASSATGTGGFTLHF.

The chain is built from TRBV4-1 and TRBJ2-1, with TRBD1 matching 7 bases. V gave up 1 base and J gave up 6 bases; unmatched junction bases: 6. The germline gives CDR1 MGHRA, CDR2 YSYEKL. The CDR3 covers 15 residues. The CDR3 DNA is TGCGCCAGCAGCCAAGGACAGGGTCTCCTCAATGAGCAGTTCTTC. This translates into CASSQGQGLLNEQFF.

The chain uses TRBV6-6 and TRBJ2-7, with D tentatively TRBD1 (5 bases). This CDR3 is built from 12 residues. The germline V gene encodes CDR1 MNHNY and CDR2 SVGAGI (reference sequence). V was trimmed by 8 bases and J by 1 base, leaving 9 bases between them. Written as DNA, the CDR3 is TGTGCCAGCCGCCCAGGGTCCTACGAGCAGTACTTC. It yields the protein CASRPGSYEQYF.

This chain links TRBV9 with TRBJ2-3; D perhaps matches TRBD2 (7 bases). Between the trimmed V and J ends, which lost 1 base and 1 base, there was a span of 19 bases. The CDR3 sequence is 18 residues long. The germline V gene encodes CDR1 SGDLS and CDR2 YYNGEE. Here the CDR3 DNA reads TGTGCCAGCAGCGTATTGGGGGGGCCGAGGGAAGGCACAGATACGCAGTATTTT. Encoded protein: CASSVLGGPREGTDTQYF.

The chain recombines TRBV29-1 with TRBJ1-2; D is unclear. The germline gives CDR1 SQVTM, CDR2 ANQGSEA. The CDR3 runs 13 residues. V shed 1 base and J shed 5 bases, with 11 bases lying between them. DNA for the CDR3: TGCAGCGTTGAAGTTTTAGACACGTATGGCTACACCTTC. Encoded protein: CSVEVLDTYGYTF.

This clone was recorded a few times. The rearrangement links TRBV19 to TRBJ1-1; the match to TRBD1 covers 7 bases. J lost 1 base, V lost 3 bases, and 2 bases had no gene match. The CDR3 is made up of 14 amino acids. Germline V gene sequence: CDR1 LNHDA, CDR2 SQIVND (reference sequence). DNA for the CDR3: TGTGCCAGTAGTATGGGACAGACGAACACTGAAGCTTTCTTT. This translates into CASSMGQTNTEAFF.

CDR3 region: CASSIYAGPGEQYF. The CDR3 bases are TGTGCCAGTAGTATATATGCAGGGCCAGGCGAGCAGTACTTC. The chain joins TRBV19 to TRBJ2-7; D might be TRBD1 (5 bases). The length of the CDR3 is 14 residues. Germline CDR1 and CDR2: LNHDA and SQIVND (reference sequence). With 2 bases removed from V and 6 bases from J, the gap between germline ends came to 14 bases. Drawing the rest from reference TRBV19 and TRBJ2-7, the complete variable domain is DGGITQSPKYLFRKEGQNVTLSCEQNLNHDAMYWYRQDPGQGLRLIYYSQIVNDFQKGDIAEGYSVSREKKESFPLTVTSAQKNPTAFYLCASSIYAGPGEQYFGPGTRLTVT.

V is TRBV4-1 and J is TRBJ1-1; 7 bases match TRBD1. This CDR3 is 14 amino acids long. Trimming removed 2 bases from V and 1 base from J; junction bases left unmatched: 1. CDR1 and CDR2 from the germline V gene are MGHRA and YSYEKL. The CDR3 bases are TGCGCCAGCAGCCAAAGACAGGGGAACACTGAAGCTTTCTTT. This codes for CASSQRQGNTEAFF.

The V gene is TRBV29-1, the J gene TRBJ1-1, with 8 nucleotides matching TRBD1. The CDR3 extends over 15 amino acids. Germline CDR1 reads SQVTM; CDR2 reads ANQGSEA. The V and J ends lost 6 bases and 0 bases, in that order; junction bases with no gene match: 9. CDR3 DNA: TGCAGCGTCTCAGGGGGCTTGTATATGAACACTGAAGCTTTCTTT. This sequence encodes CSVSGGLYMNTEAFF.

The chain links TRBV6-5 to TRBJ2-1; D perhaps matches TRBD1 (5 bases). Per the germline V gene, CDR1 is MNHEY and CDR2 is SVGAGI. V lost 3 bases and J lost 5, with 11 bases in between. The CDR3 runs to 14 residues. The CDR3 sequence: CASSYFGAHNEQFF. CDR3 nucleotides: TGTGCCAGCAGTTATTTTGGGGCCCACAATGAGCAGTTCTTC.

The chain recombines TRBV19 with TRBJ2-2, with D uncertain. The CDR3 sequence is 14 residues long. V dropped 6 bases and J dropped 3 bases, with 11 bases sitting between them. Germline assignment: CDR1 LNHDA and CDR2 SQIVND (reference sequence). The CDR3 protein is CASSKLDDTGELFF. The CDR3 DNA sequence: TGTGCCAGTAGCAAACTCGATGACACCGGGGAGCTGTTTTTT.

V and J are TRBV9 and TRBJ1-1; D possibly corresponds to TRBD1 (5 bases). The CDR3 consists of 16 residues. V was trimmed by 4 bases and J by 0 bases, leaving 16 bases between them. Germline CDR1 and CDR2: SGDLS and YYNGEE. DNA for the CDR3: TGTGCCAGCAGCACACAATCCTCAGGGATGAACACTGAAGCTTTCTTT. Its protein is CASSTQSSGMNTEAFF.

The chain joins TRBV28 to TRBJ1-1; 8 bases agree with TRBD1. The CDR3 consists of 14 residues. V lost 5 bases to trimming and J lost 5 bases; unmatched junction nucleotides: 7. Germline CDR1 and CDR2: MDHEN and SYDVKM. CDR3 sequence reads: CASSPLGQVTEAFF. The CDR3 bases are TGTGCCAGCAGTCCTCTGGGACAGGTGACTGAAGCTTTCTTT.

The rearrangement joins TRBV6-1 to TRBJ2-7; TRBD1 is a possible D gene (6 bases). The CDR3 length is 16 residues. V was clipped by 4 bases and J by 3 bases, with 19 bases between them. Germline V gene sequence: CDR1 MNHNS, CDR2 SASEGT. The DNA for the CDR3 is TGTGCCAGCAGTGGGTACAGGGATATGATCCACTACGAGCAGTACTTC. Amino acid sequence: CASSGYRDMIHYEQYF.

Only a few counts were recorded for this clone. The rearrangement links TRBV7-3 to TRBJ2-5, with D possibly TRBD1 on 6 matching bases. The V and J ends lost 8 bases and 5 bases respectively, with 18 bases between them. The CDR3 covers 14 residues. Germline loops: CDR1 SGHTA, CDR2 FQGTGA. The CDR3 reads CASATGFSGETQYF. The DNA of the CDR3 is TGTGCCAGCGCGACAGGTTTCTCCGGGGAGACCCAGTACTTC.

The rearrangement links TRBV28 to TRBJ2-5; no firm D call. The CDR3 loop spans 14 amino acids. The germline V gene has CDR1 MDHEN and CDR2 SYDVKM. The V gene lost 4 bases and the J gene lost 0 bases, with 9 bases spanning the gap. Here the CDR3 DNA reads TGTGCCAGCAGTTCCGGGTCTCACCAAGAGACCCAGTACTTC. Amino acids: CASSSGSHQETQYF.

This clone was detected only once. J is TRBJ2-7 and V is TRBV4-3; TRBD2 is a possible D gene (6 bases). The CDR3 has 14 residues. Germline V lookup: CDR1 LGHNA, CDR2 YSLEER. V was cut by 5 bases and J by 7 bases, with 18 bases left in between. The CDR3 loop reads CASSTRRGSAEQYF. The CDR3 DNA is TGCGCCAGCAGCACCAGGAGGGGTAGCGCAGAGCAGTACTTC.

This chain links TRBV11-3 with TRBJ2-6; a weak D match, TRBD2 (7 bases). This CDR3 comprises 16 residues. Looked up from germline, CDR1 is SGHNT and CDR2 is YENEEA. Trimming pared 2 bases from V and 0 bases from J, leaving 8 bases between. CDR3 sequence (DNA): TGTGCCAGCAGCTTAAGGGGGGGCTCTGGGGCCAACGTCCTGACTTTC. Translation gives CASSLRGGSGANVLTF. The variable domain in full, with the rest retrieved from reference TRBV11-3 and TRBJ2-6, is EAGVVQSPRYKIIEKKQPVAFWCNPISGHNTLYWYLQNLGQGPELLIRYENEEAVDDSQLPKDRFSAERLKGVDSTLKIQPAELGDSAVYLCASSLRGGSGANVLTFGAGSRLTVL.

At least ten counts were recorded for this clone. The chain links TRBV19 to TRBJ2-2; 9 nucleotides match TRBD2. V lost 6 bases to trimming and J lost 8 bases; unmatched junction nucleotides: 10. The germline CDR1 and CDR2 sequences are LNHDA and SQIVND (reference sequence). The CDR3 is made up of 15 amino acids. CDR3 protein: CASRELAGIRGELFF. The CDR3, as DNA: TGTGCCAGTAGAGAGCTAGCGGGGATCCGAGGGGAGCTGTTTTTT. The variable domain in full, completed from reference TRBV19 and TRBJ2-2, reads DGGITQSPKYLFRKEGQNVTLSCEQNLNHDAMYWYRQDPGQGLRLIYYSQIVNDFQKGDIAEGYSVSREKKESFPLTVTSAQKNPTAFYLCASRELAGIRGELFFGEGSRLTVL.

This chain joins TRBV7-3 and TRBJ2-2; TRBD2 matches at 8 bases. Germline V gene lookup returns CDR1 SGHTA and CDR2 FQGTGA. The CDR3 is made up of 16 amino acids. Trimming removed 4 bases from V and 4 bases from J; junction bases left unmatched: 8. In DNA, the CDR3 is TGTGCCAGCAGCTCTGTGGGGACTAGGGCCACCGGGGAGCTGTTTTTT. Amino acids: CASSSVGTRATGELFF.

The chain couples TRBV7-8 to TRBJ1-3; D is uncertain. With 1 base removed from V and 2 bases from J, the gap between germline ends came to 18 bases. The V gene's germline CDR1 is SGHVS and CDR2 FQNEAQ. The CDR3 is 18 residues long. The CDR3 region is CASSLEGVPQFPGNTIYF. CDR3 coding DNA: TGTGCCAGCAGCTTAGAGGGAGTGCCCCAATTCCCTGGAAACACCATATATTTT.